This T cell receptor (beta chain) was sequenced for a study of T-cell memory formation after mild COVID-19. TCRdb itself ran the 5' RACE reads through MiXCR, one entry per CDR3 protein. The sample consists of over 250,000 distinct CDR3 sequences, roughly 15% of them appearing once. CDR1 MNHNS and CDR2 SASEGT come from the germline V gene. The CDR3 extends over 15 amino acids. V gave up 6 bases and J gave up 0 bases; unmatched junction bases: 6. In its sample, this clonotype was seen many times. The sample was PBMCs or a T cell subset sorted from them (not recorded which). This TCR came from a man aged 18 to 29 who had mild COVID-19 (a few samples of this study predate the infection). Cell type and time point are not known. This chain joins TRBV6-1 and TRBJ2-5; TRBD2 matches at 8 bases. In nucleotides, the CDR3 is TGTGCCAGCAGGACTAGCGCCTCGTACCAAGAGACCCAGTACTTC. Protein product: CASRTSASYQETQYF.